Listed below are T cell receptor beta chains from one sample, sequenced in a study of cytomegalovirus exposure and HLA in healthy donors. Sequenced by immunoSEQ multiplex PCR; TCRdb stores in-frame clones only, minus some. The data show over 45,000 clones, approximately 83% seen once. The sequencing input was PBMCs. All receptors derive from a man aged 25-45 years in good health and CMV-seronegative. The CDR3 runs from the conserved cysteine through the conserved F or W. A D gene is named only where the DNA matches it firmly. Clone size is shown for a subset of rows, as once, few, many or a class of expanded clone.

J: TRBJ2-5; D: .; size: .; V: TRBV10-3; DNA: TGTGCCATCAGTGAGTCAGTGGGAGGAGAGACCCAGTACTTC; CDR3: CAISESVGGETQYF
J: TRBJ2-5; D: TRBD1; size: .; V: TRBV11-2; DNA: TGTGCCAGCAGCTTAGGACAGGGGGCCTGGGAGACCCAGTACTTC; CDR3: CASSLGQGAWETQYF
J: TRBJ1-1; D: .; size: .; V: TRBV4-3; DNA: TGCGCCAGCAGCCAAGATTTGGGAGGAGGGCTGAACACTGAAGCTTTCTTT; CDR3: CASSQDLGGGLNTEAFF
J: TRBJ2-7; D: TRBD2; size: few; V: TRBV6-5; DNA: TGTGCCAGCGGGGGCGGGGGGCTCTACGAGCAGTACTTC; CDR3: CASGGGGLYEQYF
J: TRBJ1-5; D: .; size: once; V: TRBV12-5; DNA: TGTGCTAGTGGTTCCTCGAGGACTTCTCAGCCCCAGCATTTT; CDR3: CASGSSRTSQPQHF
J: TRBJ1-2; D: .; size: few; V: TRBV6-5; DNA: TGTGCCAGCAGTTATCTAGGTCGTAACTATGGCTACACCTTC; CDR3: CASSYLGRNYGYTF
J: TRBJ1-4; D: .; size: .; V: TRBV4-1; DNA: TGCGCCAGCAGCCAAGGAACCCAGGCTAATGAAAAACTGTTTTTT; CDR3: CASSQGTQANEKLFF
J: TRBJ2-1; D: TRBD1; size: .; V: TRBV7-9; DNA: TGTTCCAGCAGCTCTCCCCGGACAGGCGCTAGCTCCTACAATGAGCAGTTCTTC; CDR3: CSSSSPRTGASSYNEQFF
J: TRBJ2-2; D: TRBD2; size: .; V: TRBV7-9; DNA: TGTGCCAGCAGCCAATCCCCCCAGCGGGGGAACACCGGGGAGCTGTTTTTT; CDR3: CASSQSPQRGNTGELFF
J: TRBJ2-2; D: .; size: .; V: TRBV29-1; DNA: TGCAGCGTTGCGGGGGGCAGCACCGGGGAGCTGTTTTTT; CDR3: CSVAGGSTGELFF
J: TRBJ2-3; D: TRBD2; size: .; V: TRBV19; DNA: TGTGCCAGTAGAAGCGGGAGGGCTCTGTCCAGCACAGATACGCAGTATTTT; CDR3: CASRSGRALSSTDTQYF
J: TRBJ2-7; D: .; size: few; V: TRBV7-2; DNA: TGTGCCAGCAGCTTAGACAGAACCTACGAGCAGTACTTC; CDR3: CASSLDRTYEQYF
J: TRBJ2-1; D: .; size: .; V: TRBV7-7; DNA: TGTGCTAGCAGCTTAGCTACTGGTTTGAATGAGCAGTTCTTC; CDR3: CASSLATGLNEQFF
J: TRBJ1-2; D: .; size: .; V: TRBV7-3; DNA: TGTGCCAGCAGCTTAACTAACGCCCAGGGGGGCTACACCTTC; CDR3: CASSLTNAQGGYTF
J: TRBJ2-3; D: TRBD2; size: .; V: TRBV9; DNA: TGTGCCAGCAGCCTAGGACTAGCGGGGGCCCCTAGCACAGATACGCAGTATTTT; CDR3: CASSLGLAGAPSTDTQYF
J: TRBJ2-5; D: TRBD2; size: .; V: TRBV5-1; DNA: TGCGCCAGCAGCTTCAATAGCGGGAGGGGGGCCGAGACCCAGTACTTC; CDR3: CASSFNSGRGAETQYF
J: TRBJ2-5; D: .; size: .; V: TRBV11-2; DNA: TGTGCCAGCGGGCGCGGGACCACGGTAGAGACCCAGTACTTC; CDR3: CASGRGTTVETQYF
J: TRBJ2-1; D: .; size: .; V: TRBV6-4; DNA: TGTGCCAGCAGTGACTCCAGATCAGACTACAATGAGCAGTTCTTC; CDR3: CASSDSRSDYNEQFF
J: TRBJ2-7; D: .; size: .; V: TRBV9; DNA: TGTGCCAGCAGCGATGGGAGGGGGACAGGAGTCTACGAGCAGTACTTC; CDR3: CASSDGRGTGVYEQYF
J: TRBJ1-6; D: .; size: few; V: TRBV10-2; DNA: TGCGCCAGCTCCCTAGCAGGCTATAATTCACCCCTCCACTTT; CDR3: CASSLAGYNSPLHF
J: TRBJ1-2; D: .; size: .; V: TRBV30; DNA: TGTGCCTGGACATCCTCTGGGGGCGCCGGCTATGGCTACACCTTC; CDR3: CAWTSSGGAGYGYTF
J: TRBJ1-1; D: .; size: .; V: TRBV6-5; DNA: TGTGCCAGCAGCCTGGGGGGTGAGACTGAAGCTTTCTTT; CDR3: CASSLGGETEAFF
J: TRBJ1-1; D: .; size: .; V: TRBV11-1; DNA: TGTGCCAGCAGCCAGAACACTGAAGCTTTCTTT; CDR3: CASSQNTEAFF
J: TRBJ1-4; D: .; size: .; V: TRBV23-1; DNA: TGCGCCAGCAGTCAAAACAGGGCCCGAACTAATGAAAAACTGTTTTTT; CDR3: CASSQNRARTNEKLFF
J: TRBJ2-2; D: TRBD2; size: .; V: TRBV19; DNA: TGTGCCAGTAGTATCCGGTTGTGGGGGGGAAACACCGGGGAGCTGTTTTTT; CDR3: CASSIRLWGGNTGELFF
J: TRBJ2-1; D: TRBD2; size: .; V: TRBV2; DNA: TGTGCCAGCAGTGAATTTACTAGCGGGCAATACAATGAGCAGTTCTTC; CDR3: CASSEFTSGQYNEQFF
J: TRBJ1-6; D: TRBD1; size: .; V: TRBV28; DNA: TGTGCCAGCAGTTTACTCACAGGGGGCGGGTATAATTCACCCCTCCACTTT; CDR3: CASSLLTGGGYNSPLHF
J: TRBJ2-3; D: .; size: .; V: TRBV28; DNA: TGTGCCAGCAGTCCCCCTTTATTCGGGGGTAGCACAGATACGCAGTATTTT; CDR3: CASSPPLFGGSTDTQYF
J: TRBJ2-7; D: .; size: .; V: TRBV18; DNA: TGTGCCAGCTCACCAGCGGCGAACGGCTACGAGCAGTACTTC; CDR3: CASSPAANGYEQYF
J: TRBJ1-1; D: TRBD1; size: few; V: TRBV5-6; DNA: TGTGCCAGCAGTCCCGGGACAGGGTGGACTGAAGCTTTCTTT; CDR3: CASSPGTGWTEAFF
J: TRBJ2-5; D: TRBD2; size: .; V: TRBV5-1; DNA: TGCGCCAGCAGCCTCCTTACTAGCGGCCAAGAGACCCAGTACTTC; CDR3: CASSLLTSGQETQYF
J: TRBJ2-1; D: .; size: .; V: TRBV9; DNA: TGTGCCAGCAGCGTAGGGCTAGCCCTCTACAATGAGCAGTTCTTC; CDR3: CASSVGLALYNEQFF
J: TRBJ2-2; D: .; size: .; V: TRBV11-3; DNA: TGTGCCAGCAGCTTAGGTCCAACCGGGGAGCTGTTTTTT; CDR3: CASSLGPTGELFF
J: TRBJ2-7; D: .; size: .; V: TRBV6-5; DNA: TGTGCCAGCAGTTACTCCTTCCGGGTGAGCTCCTACGAGCAGTACTTC; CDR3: CASSYSFRVSSYEQYF
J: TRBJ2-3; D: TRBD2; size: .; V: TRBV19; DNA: TGTGCCAGTAGTATTCTTGGGAGCGGGAAAAGGGCAGATACGCAGTATTTT; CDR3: CASSILGSGKRADTQYF
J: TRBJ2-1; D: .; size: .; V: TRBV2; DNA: TGTGCCAGCAGACCCACTACGAGCTCCTACAATGAGCAGTTCTTC; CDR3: CASRPTTSSYNEQFF
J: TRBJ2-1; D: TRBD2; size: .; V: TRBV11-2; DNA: TGTGCCAGCAGCTTCGGGACTAGCCCCGTGAGTGGAAATGAGCAGTTCTTC; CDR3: CASSFGTSPVSGNEQFF
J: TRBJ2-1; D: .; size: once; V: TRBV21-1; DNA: TGTGCCAGCAGCAAAAGAGGCATGAGGGGGAAAGGCTCCTACAATGAGCAGTTCTTC; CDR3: CASSKRGMRGKGSYNEQFF
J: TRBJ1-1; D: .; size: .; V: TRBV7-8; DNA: TGTGCCAGCAGCGGCGGCCCCCTGAACACTGAAGCTTTCTTT; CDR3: CASSGGPLNTEAFF
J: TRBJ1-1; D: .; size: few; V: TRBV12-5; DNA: TGTGCTAGTGGTTTACAGGGTACCGCTCCAGCTTTCTTT; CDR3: CASGLQGTAPAFF
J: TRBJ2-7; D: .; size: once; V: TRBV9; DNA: TGTGCCAGCAGCGTAGTGGAGGGCTCCTACGAGCAGTACTTC; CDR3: CASSVVEGSYEQYF